The 6 T cell receptor beta chains in this list originate from one sample, sequenced in a study of Graves' ophthalmopathy and Graves' hyperthyroidism. CDR3 regions of TCR beta were amplified from RNA transcripts. An initial RT-PCR round employing HTBI primers preceded a second-round multiplex PCR. MiXCR, applied by TCRdb to the multiplex PCR reads, yields one record per CDR3 protein. Of more than 150,000 distinct CDR3 sequences in the sample, about 40% were seen once. The sample was peripheral blood. These receptors all stem from a woman aged 35 to 49 with Graves' ophthalmopathy.

This clonotype was observed many times. The V and J genes are TRBV14 and TRBJ1-1; D is possibly TRBD1 (5 bases). The CDR3 consists of 14 residues. The V and J ends lost 5 bases and 6 bases respectively, with 16 bases between them. Germline CDR1 is SGHDN and CDR2 is FVKESK. CDR3 in DNA: TGTGCCAGCAGCTCCTTTGGAGGGGCCCCTGAAGCTTTCTTT. It encodes CASSSFGGAPEAFF. Supplemented by reference TRBV14 and TRBJ1-1, the full variable domain reads EAGVTQFPSHSVIEKGQTVTLRCDPISGHDNLYWYRRVMGKEIKFLLHFVKESKQDESGMPNNRFLAERTGGTYSTLKVQPAELEDSGVYFCASSSFGGAPEAFFGQGTRLTVV.

This clonotype was observed many times. The chain recombines TRBV20-1 with TRBJ2-7, with a tentative D call TRBD2 (5 bases). The V gene's germline CDR1 is DFQATT and CDR2 SNEGSKA (reference sequence). Trimming stripped 3 bases from V and 5 bases from J, with 14 bases between. This CDR3 comprises 13 residues. DNA of the CDR3: TGCAGTGCTAGTGGTGAGGGTCCCAACGAGCAGTACTTC. It specifies CSASGEGPNEQYF.

V usage is TRBV19 and J usage is TRBJ1-2; maybe TRBD1 (5 bases). The CDR3 is made up of 16 amino acids. Germline V gene lookup returns CDR1 LNHDA and CDR2 SQIVND (reference sequence). Trimming removed 3 bases from V and 1 base from J, with 15 bases in between. CDR3 residues: CASSIGRRGNNYGYTF. The CDR3 DNA is TGTGCCAGTAGTATCGGGAGAAGGGGAAATAACTATGGCTACACCTTC.

This clonotype appeared a single time. The genes are TRBV6-5 and TRBJ1-1; 7 positions match TRBD1. After removal of 5 bases from V and 1 base from J, the junction contained 4 bases not matched to a gene. This CDR3 is 14 amino acids long. From germline, CDR1 is MNHEY and CDR2 SVGAGI. CDR3 in amino acids: CASSTNRGNTEAFF. The CDR3 DNA sequence: TGTGCCAGCAGTACTAACAGGGGGAACACTGAAGCTTTCTTT.

This clonotype has ten or more counts. The chain links TRBV30 to TRBJ1-2, with TRBD1 as a possible D gene (5 bases). Germline-derived CDR1 and CDR2 are GTSNPN and SVGIG (reference sequence). V was clipped by 1 base and J by 4 bases, with 10 bases between them. CDR3 size: 13 residues. Here the CDR3 DNA reads TGTGCCTGGAGTGAAGCTGGGGGCTATGGCTACACCTTC. Its translation: CAWSEAGGYGYTF.

This clonotype has at least ten counts. J is TRBJ1-1 and V is TRBV9; D is uncertain. Germline V gives CDR1 SGDLS, CDR2 YYNGEE. The CDR3 sequence is 14 residues long. Trimming left V 0 bases short and J 1 base short, with 7 bases between. This chain's CDR3 is CASSVGEGNTEAFF. Written as DNA, the CDR3 is TGTGCCAGCAGCGTAGGGGAGGGGAACACTGAAGCTTTCTTT.